Listed below are T cell receptor beta chains from one sample, sequenced in a study of response to subunit inactivated influenza vaccine. TCRdb redid the calling of the RT-PCR reads with MiXCR, one entry per CDR3 protein. The data show 650,000 to 850,000 distinct CDR3 sequences, with 11% to 15% seen just once and 6.5% to 8.5% held by the top ten. The input for sequencing was PBMCs from blood, taken around two weeks before vaccination. These TCRs come from a man aged 45-60 years who received an inactivated influenza vaccine. The CDR3 runs from the conserved cysteine through the conserved F or W. The D gene is left open where the match is weak. The size field is filled for only some rows; it gives once, few, many or a size class.

clone size | J gene | D gene | V gene | CDR3 DNA | CDR3 protein
few | TRBJ2-7 | TRBD1 | TRBV29-1 | TGCAGCGTTGAAGGGCAGGGGGCTTACGAGCAGTACTTC | CSVEGQGAYEQYF
few | TRBJ1-5 | . | TRBV4-1 | TGCGCCAGCAGCCAACCCGAACCCAATCAGCCCCAGCATTTT | CASSQPEPNQPQHF
few | TRBJ2-3 | . | TRBV7-2 | TGTGCCAGCAGCCCCGTAAGCGCTGGCACAGATACGCAGTATTTT | CASSPVSAGTDTQYF
. | TRBJ2-2 | . | TRBV29-1 | TGCAGCGTTTCCACGACGAACACCGGGGAGCTGTTTTTT | CSVSTTNTGELFF
few | TRBJ1-1 | . | TRBV2 | TGTGCCAGGGCTGGGACGTCTACGAACACTGAAGCTTTCTTT | CARAGTSTNTEAFF
few | TRBJ2-5 | . | TRBV6-2/TRBV6-3 | TGTGCCAGCAGTGGGACGGCCCTTGAGACCCAGTACTTC | CASSGTALETQYF
many | TRBJ2-1 | . | TRBV6-5 | TGTGCCAGCAGTTACTCGAGTGGGTTTTTAGGCAGATACAATGAGCAGTTCTTC | CASSYSSGFLGRYNEQFF
few | TRBJ1-2 | . | TRBV29-1 | TGCAGCGTTGAAGGAAGAGGGGTGAACTATGGCTACACCTTC | CSVEGRGVNYGYTF
few | TRBJ2-1 | . | TRBV7-2 | TGTGCCAGCAGCTTAGCAGGGATACGTGAGCAGTTCTTC | CASSLAGIREQFF
. | TRBJ2-7 | TRBD2 | TRBV7-9 | TGTGCCAGCAGCTCGGGACTAGCGGGAATGTACGAGCAGTACTTC | CASSSGLAGMYEQYF
many | TRBJ2-1 | TRBD1 | TRBV3-1 | TGTGCCAGCAGCCACGGGACAGCTGACAATGAGCAGTTCTTC | CASSHGTADNEQFF
. | TRBJ1-2 | . | TRBV30 | TGTGCCTGGGACAGTAACTATGGCTACACCTTC | CAWDSNYGYTF
many | TRBJ2-7 | . | TRBV18 | TGTGCCAGCTCACCACGAGTTAGCTCCTACGAGCAGTACTTC | CASSPRVSSYEQYF
many | TRBJ2-2 | TRBD1 | TRBV5-1 | TGCGCCAGCAGCTCGGGCACACAGGGGAGCGGGGAGCTGTTTTTT | CASSSGTQGSGELFF
few | TRBJ2-1 | TRBD2 | TRBV15 | TGTGCCACCAGCAAAATCTTAGCGGGATGGTCCTACAATGAGCAGTTCTTC | CATSKILAGWSYNEQFF
few | TRBJ2-3 | . | TRBV20-1 | TGCAGTGCTGCAGGTCCTAGCACAGATACGCAGTATTTT | CSAAGPSTDTQYF
. | TRBJ2-3 | TRBD2 | TRBV6-2/TRBV6-3 | TGTGCCAGCACCTCGGGACTAGATCTCCCAGATACGCAGTATTTT | CASTSGLDLPDTQYF
. | TRBJ1-1 | . | TRBV10-3 | TGTGCCATCAGTGACCAGGGCGGTACTGAAGCTTTCTTT | CAISDQGGTEAFF
. | TRBJ2-7 | TRBD2 | TRBV29-1 | TGCAGCGGGGAGGGAGGAGGGGAGCAGTACTTC | CSGEGGGEQYF
few | TRBJ2-7 | TRBD2 | TRBV10-3 | TGTGCCATCAGGGGGTCTAGCGGGGCCTCTAACGAGCAGTACTTC | CAIRGSSGASNEQYF
few | TRBJ1-1 | TRBD1 | TRBV29-1 | TGCAGCGTTGAAGAACTGACAGGGTCTGAGTTCTTT | CSVEELTGSEFF
. | TRBJ2-1 | TRBD2 | TRBV5-1 | TGCGCCAGCAGCCCCGGTGGACTAGCGGGTGCATACAATGAGCAGTTCTTC | CASSPGGLAGAYNEQFF
many | TRBJ2-1 | . | TRBV4-1 | TGCGCCAGCAGCCAACTGGGAACGAAATCCTACAATGAGCAGTTCTTC | CASSQLGTKSYNEQFF
many | TRBJ2-3 | TRBD2 | TRBV5-1 | TGCGCCAGCAGCTTTGGCGGGGGGTCTACAGATACGCAGTATTTT | CASSFGGGSTDTQYF
. | TRBJ2-3 | . | TRBV28 | TGTGCCAGCAGTTTCGGAGGGACTTCGCAGTATTTT | CASSFGGTSQYF
. | TRBJ2-7 | . | TRBV29-1 | TGCAGCGTTTACAACTCGGGGTACGAGCAGTACTTC | CSVYNSGYEQYF
few | TRBJ2-1 | . | TRBV12-3/TRBV12-4 | TGTGCCAGCAGTGCCCGCGTGTCGAGCTCCTACAATGAGCAGTTCTTC | CASSARVSSSYNEQFF
few | TRBJ2-2 | . | TRBV3-1 | TGTGCCAGCAGCCAAGCAGGGCCCACCGGGGAGCTGTTTTTT | CASSQAGPTGELFF
. | TRBJ2-7 | . | TRBV9 | TGTGCCAGCAGCGTAGACTTTACAGCCAGCTACGAGCACTACTTC | CASSVDFTASYEHYF
few | TRBJ2-3 | . | TRBV4-3 | TGCGCCAGCAGCCAAGGCGTTAACAGGGTTGGAGATACGCAGTATTTT | CASSQGVNRVGDTQYF
few | TRBJ2-1 | TRBD2 | TRBV15 | TGTGCCACCAGCAGAGATAAGGCTAGCGGGCCCTACAATGAGCAGTTCTTC | CATSRDKASGPYNEQFF
few | TRBJ2-5 | . | TRBV4-2 | TGTGCCAGCAGCCAAGATCGTCAAGGACAACTACGGGAGACCCAGTACTTC | CASSQDRQGQLRETQYF
many | TRBJ2-2 | . | TRBV28 | TGTGCCAGCACCCACTCCGACCGCCCGAACACCGGGGAGCTGTTTTTT | CASTHSDRPNTGELFF
few | TRBJ2-3 | TRBD2 | TRBV7-2 | TGTGCCAGCAGGACAATGACTAGCGGGGCTGTAGATACGCAGTATTTT | CASRTMTSGAVDTQYF
few | TRBJ2-4 | . | TRBV7-2 | TGTGCCAGCAGCGTGGGACATGGCAAAAACATTCAGTACTTC | CASSVGHGKNIQYF
many | TRBJ2-2 | . | TRBV6-2/TRBV6-3 | TGTGCCAGCAGTCCCACTAGCCCCGAAGCCAGGGAGCTGTTTTTT | CASSPTSPEARELFF
. | TRBJ1-4 | . | TRBV2 | TGTGCCAGCAGTGAAGGGGACCGTTATGAAAAACTGTTTTTT | CASSEGDRYEKLFF
. | TRBJ2-1 | . | TRBV7-8 | TGTGCCAGCAGCTTAGCTCCCCAGCGGATTTACAATGAGCAGTTCTTC | CASSLAPQRIYNEQFF
few | TRBJ2-3 | TRBD2 | TRBV5-1 | TGCGCCAGCAGCATATCCGGGAGGAGGACAGATACGCAGTATTTT | CASSISGRRTDTQYF
. | TRBJ2-7 | . | TRBV19 | TGTGCCAGTAGTTGGTCCAGGGCCGCCTACGAGCAGTACTTC | CASSWSRAAYEQYF
many | TRBJ2-1 | TRBD1 | TRBV12-3/TRBV12-4 | TGTGCCAGCAGGGGACAGGGGGGGCCCTACAATGAGCAGTTCTTC | CASRGQGGPYNEQFF
few | TRBJ2-3 | . | TRBV5-1 | TGCGCCAGCAGCTTGGTTGGTAGGACCACAGATACGCAGTATTTT | CASSLVGRTTDTQYF
few | TRBJ2-3 | . | TRBV20-1 | TGCAGTGCCCCGGGGACTTATCTTAGCACAGATACGCAGTATTTT | CSAPGTYLSTDTQYF
once | TRBJ2-3 | TRBD1 | TRBV5-1 | TGCGCCAGCAGCCAGGGACAGCTTAGCACAGATACGCAGTATTTT | CASSQGQLSTDTQYF
. | TRBJ2-1 | TRBD2 | TRBV10-3 | TGTGCCATCAGTGAGTCGCGACTAGCGGGAGTCTACAGAACCTACAATGAGCAGTTCTTC | CAISESRLAGVYRTYNEQFF
. | TRBJ2-6 | TRBD1 | TRBV20-1 | TGCAGTTTGGGACAGGGGGGACCTGGGGCCAACGTCCTGACTTTC | CSLGQGGPGANVLTF
few | TRBJ2-1 | . | TRBV19 | TGTGCCAGTAGTAATTCCAGGGGCACCTACAATGAGCAGTTCTTC | CASSNSRGTYNEQFF
. | TRBJ2-3 | TRBD2 | TRBV5-1 | TGCGCCAGCAGCCCAGGGACTAGCGGGAGAGGAGCAGATACGCAGTATTTT | CASSPGTSGRGADTQYF
few | TRBJ2-3 | TRBD2 | TRBV10-3 | TGTGCCATCAGTGAACGGCGGGGGGGAAGTTCAGATACGCAGTATTTT | CAISERRGGSSDTQYF
. | TRBJ1-1 | TRBD1 | TRBV6-5 | TGTGCCAGCAGTTACTTACAGGGGGCAGCTGAAGCTTTCTTT | CASSYLQGAAEAFF
few | TRBJ1-2 | . | TRBV5-1 | TGCGCCAGCAGCGGAGGGGGGTCGTTCTATGGCTACACCTTC | CASSGGGSFYGYTF
few | TRBJ2-2 | TRBD2 | TRBV5-1 | TGCGCCAGCAGCTTGTCTCTAGCGGGAGCCGGGGAGCTGTTTTTT | CASSLSLAGAGELFF